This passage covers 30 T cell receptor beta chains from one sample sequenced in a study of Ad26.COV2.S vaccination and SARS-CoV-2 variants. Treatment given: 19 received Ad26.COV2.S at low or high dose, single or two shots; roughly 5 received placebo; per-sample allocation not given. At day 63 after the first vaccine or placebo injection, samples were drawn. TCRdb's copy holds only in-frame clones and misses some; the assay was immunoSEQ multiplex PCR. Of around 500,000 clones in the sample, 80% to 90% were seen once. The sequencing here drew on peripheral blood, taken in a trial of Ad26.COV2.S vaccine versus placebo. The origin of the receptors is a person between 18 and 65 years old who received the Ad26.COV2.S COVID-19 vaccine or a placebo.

The CDR3, as DNA: TGTGCCAGCAGTTACAGCGGTAACCAGTTCTTC. Its translation is CASSYSGNQFF. This chain links TRBV6-2 or TRBV6-3 with TRBJ2-1; TRBD2 might be the D (5 bases). The CDR3 consists of 11 residues. Germline CDR1 and CDR2: MNHEY and SVGEGT. Trimming took off 2 bases at V and 13 bases at J, with 9 bases between the two ends.

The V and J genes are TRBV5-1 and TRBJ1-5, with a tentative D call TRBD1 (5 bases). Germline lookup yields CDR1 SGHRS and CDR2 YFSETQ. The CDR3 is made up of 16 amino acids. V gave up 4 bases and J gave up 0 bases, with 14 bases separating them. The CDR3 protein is CASSPRGGNSNQPQHF. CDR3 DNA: TGCGCCAGCAGCCCCCGGGGGGGGAATAGCAATCAGCCCCAGCATTTT.

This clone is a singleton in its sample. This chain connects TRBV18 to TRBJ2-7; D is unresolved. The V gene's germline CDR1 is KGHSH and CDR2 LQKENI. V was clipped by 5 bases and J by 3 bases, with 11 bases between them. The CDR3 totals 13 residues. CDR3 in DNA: TGTGCCAGCTCAGGGGTGGAAAACTACGAGCAGTACTTC. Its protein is CASSGVENYEQYF.

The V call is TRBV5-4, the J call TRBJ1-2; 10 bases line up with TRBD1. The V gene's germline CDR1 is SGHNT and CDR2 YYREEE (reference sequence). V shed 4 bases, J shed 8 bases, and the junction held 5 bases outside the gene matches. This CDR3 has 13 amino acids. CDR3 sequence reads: CASSRQGALGYTF. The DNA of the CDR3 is TGTGCCAGCAGCCGACAGGGGGCGCTAGGCTACACCTTC.

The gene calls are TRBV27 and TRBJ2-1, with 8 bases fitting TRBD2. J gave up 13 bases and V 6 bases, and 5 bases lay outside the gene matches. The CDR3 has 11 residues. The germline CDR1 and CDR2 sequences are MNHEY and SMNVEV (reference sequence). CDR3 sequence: CASSRGGPQFF. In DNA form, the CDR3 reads TGTGCCAGCAGCCGGGGGGGACCCCAGTTCTTC.

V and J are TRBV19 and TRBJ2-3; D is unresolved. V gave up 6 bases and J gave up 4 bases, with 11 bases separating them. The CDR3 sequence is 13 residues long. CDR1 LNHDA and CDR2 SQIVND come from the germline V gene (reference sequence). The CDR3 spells CASRGLPADTQYF. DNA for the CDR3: TGTGCCAGTAGAGGCCTCCCGGCAGATACGCAGTATTTT.

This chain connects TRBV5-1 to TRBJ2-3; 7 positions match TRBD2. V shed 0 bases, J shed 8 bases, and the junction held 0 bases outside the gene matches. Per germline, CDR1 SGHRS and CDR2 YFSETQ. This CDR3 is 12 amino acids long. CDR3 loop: CASSLERGTQYF. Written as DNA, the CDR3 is TGCGCCAGCAGCTTGGAGCGGGGTACGCAGTATTTT.

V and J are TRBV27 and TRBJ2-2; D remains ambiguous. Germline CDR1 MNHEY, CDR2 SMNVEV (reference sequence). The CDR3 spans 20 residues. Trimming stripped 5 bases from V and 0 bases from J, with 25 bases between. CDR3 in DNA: TGTGCCAGCAGTCGTATACCGCCTGACTTCGACATAACGAACACCGGGGAGCTGTTTTTT. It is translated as CASSRIPPDFDITNTGELFF.

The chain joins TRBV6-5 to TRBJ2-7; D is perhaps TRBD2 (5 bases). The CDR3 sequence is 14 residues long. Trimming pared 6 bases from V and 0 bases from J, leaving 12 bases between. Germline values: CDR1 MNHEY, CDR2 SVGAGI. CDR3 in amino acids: CASRPPGNSYEQYF. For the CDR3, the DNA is TGTGCCAGCAGACCTCCGGGAAACTCCTACGAGCAGTACTTC.

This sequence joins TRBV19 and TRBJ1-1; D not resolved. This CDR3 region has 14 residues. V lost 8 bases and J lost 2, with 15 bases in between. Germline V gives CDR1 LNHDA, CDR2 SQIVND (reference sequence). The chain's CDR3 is CASGRRAPNTEAFF. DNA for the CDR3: TGTGCCAGTGGGAGGAGAGCGCCTAACACTGAAGCTTTCTTT.

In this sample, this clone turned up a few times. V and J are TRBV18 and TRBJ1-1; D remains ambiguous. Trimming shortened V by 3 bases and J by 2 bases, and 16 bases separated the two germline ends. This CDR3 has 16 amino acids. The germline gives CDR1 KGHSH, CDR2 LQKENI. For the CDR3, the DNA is TGTGCCAGCTCACCTCGGGAATCGGGGTTAAACACTGAAGCTTTCTTT. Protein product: CASSPRESGLNTEAFF.

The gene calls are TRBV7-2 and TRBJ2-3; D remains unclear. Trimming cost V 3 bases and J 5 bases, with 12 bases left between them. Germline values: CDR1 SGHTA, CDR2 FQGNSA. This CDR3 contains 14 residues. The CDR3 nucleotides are TGTGCCAGCAGCTTTCGCTTGACCCAAGATACGCAGTATTTT. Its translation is CASSFRLTQDTQYF.

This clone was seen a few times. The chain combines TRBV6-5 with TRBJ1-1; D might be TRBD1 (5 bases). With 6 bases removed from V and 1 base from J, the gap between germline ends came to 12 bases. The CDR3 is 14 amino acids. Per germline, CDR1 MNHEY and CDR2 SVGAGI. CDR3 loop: CASRGQRKNTEAFF. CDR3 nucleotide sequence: TGTGCCAGCAGAGGACAAAGGAAGAACACTGAAGCTTTCTTT.

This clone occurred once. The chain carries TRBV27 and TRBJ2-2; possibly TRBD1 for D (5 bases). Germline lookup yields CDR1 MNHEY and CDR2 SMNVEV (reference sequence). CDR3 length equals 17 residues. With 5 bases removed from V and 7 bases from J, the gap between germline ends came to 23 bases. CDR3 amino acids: CASSPQGFGSPSGELFF. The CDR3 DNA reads TGTGCCAGCAGTCCCCAGGGATTTGGTAGTCCAAGCGGGGAGCTGTTTTTT.

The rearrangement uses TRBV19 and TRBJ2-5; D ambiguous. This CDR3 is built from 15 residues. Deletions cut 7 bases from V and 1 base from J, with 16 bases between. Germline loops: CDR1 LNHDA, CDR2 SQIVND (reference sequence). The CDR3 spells CASTARVGFQETQYF. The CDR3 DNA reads TGTGCCAGTACCGCCCGGGTCGGTTTCCAAGAGACCCAGTACTTC.

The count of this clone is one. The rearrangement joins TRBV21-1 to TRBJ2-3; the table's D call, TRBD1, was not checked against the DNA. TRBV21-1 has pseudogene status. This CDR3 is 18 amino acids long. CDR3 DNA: TGTGCCAGCAGCAAATCTCACCGGGGACAGGCCGACACAGATACGCAGTATTTT. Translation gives CASSKSHRGQADTDTQYF.

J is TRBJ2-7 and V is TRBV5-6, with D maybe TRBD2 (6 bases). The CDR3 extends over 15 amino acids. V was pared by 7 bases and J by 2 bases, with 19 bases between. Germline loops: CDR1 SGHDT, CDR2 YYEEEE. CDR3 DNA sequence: TGTGCCAGCCGGCGCTGGCGGGACTTTCCCTACGAGCAGTACTTC. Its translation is CASRRWRDFPYEQYF.

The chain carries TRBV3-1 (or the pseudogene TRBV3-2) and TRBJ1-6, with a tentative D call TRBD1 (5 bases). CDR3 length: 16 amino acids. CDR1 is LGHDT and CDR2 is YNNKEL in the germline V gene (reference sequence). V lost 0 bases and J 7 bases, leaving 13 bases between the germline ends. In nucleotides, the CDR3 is TGTGCCAGCAGCCAAGATTTCCAGGGCTTAAATTCACCCCTCCACTTT. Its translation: CASSQDFQGLNSPLHF.

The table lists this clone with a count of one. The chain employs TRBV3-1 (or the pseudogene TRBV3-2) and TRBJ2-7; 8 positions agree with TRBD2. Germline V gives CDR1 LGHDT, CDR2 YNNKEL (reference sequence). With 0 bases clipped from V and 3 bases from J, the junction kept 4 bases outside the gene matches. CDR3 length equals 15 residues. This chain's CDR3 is CASSQDGAGGYEQYF. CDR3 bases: TGTGCCAGCAGCCAAGATGGCGCGGGAGGCTACGAGCAGTACTTC.

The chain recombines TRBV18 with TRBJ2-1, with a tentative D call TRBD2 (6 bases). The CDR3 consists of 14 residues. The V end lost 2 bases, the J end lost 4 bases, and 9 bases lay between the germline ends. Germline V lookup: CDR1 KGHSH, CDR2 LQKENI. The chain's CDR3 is CASSPTGEYNEQFF. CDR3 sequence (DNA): TGTGCCAGCTCACCAACGGGAGAGTACAATGAGCAGTTCTTC.

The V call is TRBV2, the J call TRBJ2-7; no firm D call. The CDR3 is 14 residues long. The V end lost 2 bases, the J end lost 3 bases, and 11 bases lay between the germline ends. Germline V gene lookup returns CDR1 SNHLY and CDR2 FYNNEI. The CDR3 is CASSEYDTYYEQYF. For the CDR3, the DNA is TGTGCCAGCAGTGAATACGACACTTACTACGAGCAGTACTTC.

The CDR3 spells CASSLAPSRGPYNEQFF. In DNA, the CDR3 is TGTGCCAGCAGCTTAGCCCCTAGTCGGGGCCCCTACAATGAGCAGTTCTTC. The genes are TRBV11-3 and TRBJ2-1; D possibly matches TRBD1 or TRBD2 (5 bases each). This CDR3 is 17 amino acids long. CDR1 SGHNT and CDR2 YENEEA come from the germline V gene. Trimming removed 1 base at V and 2 bases at J, with 15 bases between.

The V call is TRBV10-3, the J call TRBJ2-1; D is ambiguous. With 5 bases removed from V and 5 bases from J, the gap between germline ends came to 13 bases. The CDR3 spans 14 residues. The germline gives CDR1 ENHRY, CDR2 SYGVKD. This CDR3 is CAISRTTTDNEQFF. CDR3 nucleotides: TGTGCCATCAGTCGGACCACGACTGACAATGAGCAGTTCTTC.

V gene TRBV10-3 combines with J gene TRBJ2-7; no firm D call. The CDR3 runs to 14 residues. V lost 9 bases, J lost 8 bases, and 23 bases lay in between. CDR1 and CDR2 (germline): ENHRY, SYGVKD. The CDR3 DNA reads TGTGCCATTGGAGACCGGGCCGACGGTCGGCAGCAGTACTTC. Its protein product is CAIGDRADGRQQYF.

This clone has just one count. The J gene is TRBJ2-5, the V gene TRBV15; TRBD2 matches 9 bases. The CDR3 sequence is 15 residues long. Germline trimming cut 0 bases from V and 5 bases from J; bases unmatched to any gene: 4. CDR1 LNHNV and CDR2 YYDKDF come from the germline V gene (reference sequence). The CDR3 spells CATSRDRGRVETQYF. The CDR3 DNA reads TGTGCCACCAGCAGAGATCGCGGGAGGGTGGAGACCCAGTACTTC.

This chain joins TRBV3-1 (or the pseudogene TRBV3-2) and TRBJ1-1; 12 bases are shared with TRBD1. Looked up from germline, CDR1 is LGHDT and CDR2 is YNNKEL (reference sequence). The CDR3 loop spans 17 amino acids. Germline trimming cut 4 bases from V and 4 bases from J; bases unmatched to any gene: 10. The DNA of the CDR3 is TGTGCCAGCAGCCCGGAATTCCCGGGACAGGGGGCCACTGAAGCTTTCTTT. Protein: CASSPEFPGQGATEAFF.

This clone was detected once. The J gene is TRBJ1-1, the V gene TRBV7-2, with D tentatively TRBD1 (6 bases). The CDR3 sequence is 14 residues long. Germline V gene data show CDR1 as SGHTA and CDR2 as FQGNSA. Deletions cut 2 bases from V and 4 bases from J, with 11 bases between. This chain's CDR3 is CASSLLTGITEAFF. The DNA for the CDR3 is TGTGCCAGCAGCTTACTTACAGGGATCACTGAAGCTTTCTTT.

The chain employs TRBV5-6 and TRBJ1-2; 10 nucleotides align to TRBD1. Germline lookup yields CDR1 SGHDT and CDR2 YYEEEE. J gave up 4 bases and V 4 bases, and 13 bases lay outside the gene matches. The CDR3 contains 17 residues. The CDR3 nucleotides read TGTGCCAGCAGCCAGGGACAGGGGTTGTTAGAGCCCTATGGCTACACCTTC. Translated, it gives CASSQGQGLLEPYGYTF.

The DNA for the CDR3 is TGTGCCAGCAGGCGGGCCACAGGGATTGAAGCTTTCTTT. Amino acids: CASRRATGIEAFF. The chain has TRBV27 and TRBJ1-1, with TRBD1 as a possible D gene (6 bases). The CDR3 runs to 13 residues. CDR1 is MNHEY and CDR2 is SMNVEV in the germline V gene (reference sequence). The ends were cut back, 6 bases at V and 7 bases at J, with 15 bases in the middle.

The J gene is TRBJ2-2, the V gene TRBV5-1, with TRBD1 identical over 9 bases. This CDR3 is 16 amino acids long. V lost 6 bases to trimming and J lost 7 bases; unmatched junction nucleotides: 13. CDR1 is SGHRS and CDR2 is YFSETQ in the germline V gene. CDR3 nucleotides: TGCGCCAGCAATCGAAGGCGGGACAGGGAGGACGGGGAGCTGTTTTTT. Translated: CASNRRRDREDGELFF.